Following are 24 T cell receptor beta chains from one sample sequenced in a study of T cells in localized non-small cell lung cancer. Sequenced by immunoSEQ multiplex PCR; TCRdb stores in-frame clones only, minus some. The sample consists of some 85,000 clones, less than 85% of them appearing once. The sample here was PBMCs, taken before any cancer treatment. The source of these receptors is a man aged 40-75 years with stage II squamous cell lung carcinoma.

This chain connects TRBV6-6 to TRBJ1-6, with unresolved D. Looked up from germline, CDR1 is MNHNY and CDR2 is SVGAGI (reference sequence). Deletions cut 8 bases from V and 6 bases from J, with 8 bases between. The length of the CDR3 is 12 residues. The CDR3 nucleotides are TGTGCCAGCCTAGGGCGTAATTCACCCCTCCACTTT. It yields the protein CASLGRNSPLHF.

The V gene is TRBV19, the J gene TRBJ1-4; perhaps TRBD1 as D (5 bases). V lost 7 bases, J lost 8 bases, and 14 bases lay in between. The CDR3 is made up of 13 amino acids. Germline assignment: CDR1 LNHDA and CDR2 SQIVND (reference sequence). The CDR3, as DNA: TGTGCCAGTACCCCGGGACCGGGAGAAAAACTGTTTTTT. Amino acids: CASTPGPGEKLFF.

The CDR3 DNA follows: TGTGCCAGCAGCTTAGTCCTCTCTGGGGCCAACGTCCTGACTTTC. The encoded protein is CASSLVLSGANVLTF. The chain is built from TRBV7-8 and TRBJ2-6; the D is unclear. Deletions cut 1 base from V and 0 bases from J, with 4 bases between. CDR3 length: 15 amino acids. Looked up from germline, CDR1 is SGHVS and CDR2 is FQNEAQ. The entire variable domain, with the rest obtained from reference TRBV7-8 and TRBJ2-6, is as follows: GAGVSQSPRYKVAKRGQDVALRCDPISGHVSLFWYQQALGQGPEFLTYFQNEAQLDKSGLPSDRFFAERPEGSVSTLKIQRTQQEDSAVYLCASSLVLSGANVLTFGAGSRLTVL.

The CDR3 protein is CASSTRRTQETQYF. DNA of the CDR3: TGTGCCAGCAGCACCCGTAGAACCCAAGAGACCCAGTACTTC. The gene calls are TRBV7-8 and TRBJ2-5; no clear D gene. Trimming removed 5 bases from V and 1 base from J, with 11 bases in between. CDR3 size: 14 residues. From germline, CDR1 is SGHVS and CDR2 FQNEAQ. The whole variable domain, remainder taken from reference TRBV7-8 and TRBJ2-5, is GAGVSQSPRYKVAKRGQDVALRCDPISGHVSLFWYQQALGQGPEFLTYFQNEAQLDKSGLPSDRFFAERPEGSVSTLKIQRTQQEDSAVYLCASSTRRTQETQYFGPGTRLLVL.

This clone has just one count. The rearrangement links TRBV28 to TRBJ2-7; no clear D. Per the germline V gene, CDR1 is MDHEN and CDR2 is SYDVKM. There are 12 residues in the CDR3. V was clipped by 2 bases and J by 2 bases, with 4 bases between them. CDR3 coding DNA: TGTGCCAGCAGTTTACAGCCCTACGAGCAGTACTTC. Its translation is CASSLQPYEQYF.

The J gene is TRBJ1-5, the V gene TRBV7-2; TRBD1 might be the D (6 bases). The CDR3 runs to 17 residues. Germline assignment: CDR1 SGHTA and CDR2 FQGNSA. Trimming left V 1 base short and J 2 bases short, with 15 bases between. CDR3 amino acids: CASSLGQGRSGNQPQHF. CDR3 bases: TGTGCCAGCAGCTTAGGTCAGGGGAGAAGTGGCAATCAGCCCCAGCATTTT.

The chain combines TRBV9 with TRBJ2-1, with 10 bases identical to TRBD2. The germline V gene encodes CDR1 SGDLS and CDR2 YYNGEE. The CDR3 is made up of 13 amino acids. The ends lost 6 bases at V and 7 bases at J; junction bases unmatched: 4. Here the CDR3 reads CASNPSGGNEQFF. The CDR3 region has the DNA TGTGCCAGCAATCCTAGCGGGGGAAATGAGCAGTTCTTC. Supplemented by reference TRBV9 and TRBJ2-1, the full variable domain reads DSGVTQTPKHLITATGQRVTLRCSPRSGDLSVYWYQQSLDQGLQFLIQYYNGEERAKGNILERFSAQQFPDLHSELNLSSLELGDSALYFCASNPSGGNEQFFGPGTRLTVL.

The chain joins TRBV6-1 to TRBJ2-7, with D tentatively TRBD2 (6 bases). CDR1 and CDR2 (germline): MNHNS, SASEGT. V dropped 11 bases and J dropped 1 base, with 15 bases sitting between them. The CDR3 runs 13 residues. The DNA for the CDR3 is TGTGCCTCCCCGGGGGTTTTATCCTACGAGCAGTACTTC. Translation: CASPGVLSYEQYF.

The rearrangement joins TRBV2 to TRBJ2-1; tentatively, D is TRBD2 (6 bases). The CDR3 is made up of 15 amino acids. The germline V gene has CDR1 SNHLY and CDR2 FYNNEI. V was clipped by 0 bases and J by 6 bases, with 12 bases between them. The CDR3 sequence is CASSEAGLASNEQFF. CDR3 nucleotide sequence: TGTGCCAGCAGTGAAGCAGGCCTAGCGAGCAATGAGCAGTTCTTC. The variable domain in full, with the rest retrieved from reference TRBV2 and TRBJ2-1, is EPEVTQTPSHQVTQMGQEVILRCVPISNHLYFYWYRQILGQKVEFLVSFYNNEISEKSEIFDDQFSVERPDGSNFTLKIRSTKLEDSAMYFCASSEAGLASNEQFFGPGTRLTVL.

The chain uses TRBV7-2 and TRBJ2-7; D not resolved. CDR3 length: 13 amino acids. Trimming cost V 1 base and J 4 bases, with 8 bases left between them. The germline CDR1 and CDR2 sequences are SGHTA and FQGNSA. The CDR3: CASSLGGGYEQYF. The CDR3 bases are TGTGCCAGCAGCTTAGGGGGTGGTTACGAGCAGTACTTC.

This chain uses TRBV7-9 with TRBJ1-3; tentative D call: TRBD1 (5 bases). From germline, CDR1 is SEHNR and CDR2 FQNEAQ (reference sequence). CDR3 length: 15 amino acids. The V end lost 5 bases, the J end lost 1 base, and 12 bases lay between the germline ends. CDR3: CASSRDGESGNTIYF. In DNA, the CDR3 is TGTGCCAGCAGCCGGGACGGCGAATCTGGAAACACCATATATTTT.

The rearrangement links TRBV28 to TRBJ2-7; 7 bases line up with TRBD1. Germline assignment: CDR1 MDHEN and CDR2 SYDVKM. J was trimmed by 3 bases and V by 6 bases; bases with no gene match: 2. The CDR3 runs 12 residues. The DNA for the CDR3 is TGTGCCAGCAGGTCAGGGGGCTACGAGCAGTACTTC. Translating gives CASRSGGYEQYF.

The chain recombines TRBV27 with TRBJ2-7; D gene unclear. V was pared by 8 bases and J by 5 bases, with 4 bases between. The germline gives CDR1 MNHEY, CDR2 SMNVEV (reference sequence). The CDR3 covers 9 residues. Here the CDR3 reads CASPHEQYF. The DNA for the CDR3 is TGTGCCAGCCCCCACGAGCAGTACTTC.

The V call is TRBV6-5, the J call TRBJ2-7; no definite D call. The CDR3 is made up of 13 amino acids. V lost 2 bases and J lost 1, with 6 bases in between. Germline values: CDR1 MNHEY, CDR2 SVGAGI. In DNA form, the CDR3 reads TGTGCCAGCAGTTACGATCGATCCTACGAGCAGTACTTC. Its translation is CASSYDRSYEQYF.

This sequence joins TRBV4-1 and TRBJ2-5; possibly TRBD2 for D (6 bases). The CDR3 consists of 16 residues. V shed 1 base and J shed 6 bases, with 18 bases lying between them. Germline V lookup: CDR1 MGHRA, CDR2 YSYEKL. The CDR3 region has the DNA TGCGCCAGCAGCCAAGCGGGAGAGGCCCGGGGGAAGACCCAGTACTTC. It encodes CASSQAGEARGKTQYF.

This chain links TRBV7-8 with TRBJ1-2; 8 bases map to TRBD1. The CDR3 runs to 15 residues. The germline V gene has CDR1 SGHVS and CDR2 FQNEAQ. V dropped 4 bases and J dropped 2; count of bases not matched to a gene: 6. The CDR3 loop reads CASSSRQGRNYGYTF. CDR3 nucleotide sequence: TGTGCCAGCAGCTCCAGACAGGGGCGCAACTATGGCTACACCTTC.

By share of the sample, this clone is medium-sized. This rearrangement joins TRBV4-1 to TRBJ1-2; D may be TRBD1 (6 bases). Germline V lookup: CDR1 MGHRA, CDR2 YSYEKL. Trimming stripped 4 bases from V and 2 bases from J, with 20 bases between. This CDR3 spans 17 amino acids. In DNA, the CDR3 is TGCGCCAGCAGCCTAATAAGCTCGGGGGGCGAAAACTATGGCTACACCTTC. Amino acids: CASSLISSGGENYGYTF.

V usage is TRBV23-1 and J usage is TRBJ2-1; 9 nucleotides line up with TRBD1. Being an ORF, TRBV23-1 has a function that is uncertain. V shed 6 bases, J shed 1 base, and the junction held 7 bases outside the gene matches. This CDR3 has 16 amino acids. The DNA for the CDR3 is TGCGCCAGCAGCCCCTCGGGACAGGGATCCTACAATGAGCAGTTCTTC. It specifies CASSPSGQGSYNEQFF.

The V call is TRBV5-5, the J call TRBJ1-1; 8 bases align to TRBD1. The CDR3 runs to 15 residues. Germline V CDR1 and CDR2: SGHKS, YYEKEE (reference sequence). V trimming: 3 bases; J trimming: 2 bases; junction bases outside the gene matches: 6. DNA for the CDR3: TGTGCCAGCAGCTACAGGGGGGCGACAAACACTGAAGCTTTCTTT. It encodes CASSYRGATNTEAFF.

This chain uses TRBV30 with TRBJ2-1; D perhaps matches TRBD2 (5 bases). Trimming took 5 bases from V and 0 from J, leaving 14 bases between them. Germline V gene lookup returns CDR1 GTSNPN and CDR2 SVGIG (reference sequence). The CDR3 length is 15 residues. CDR3 nucleotides: TGTGCCTGGGGGCCCGGGGTTAGCTCCTACAATGAGCAGTTCTTC. Translated: CAWGPGVSSYNEQFF.

The V gene is TRBV28, the J gene TRBJ2-1; 7 bases align to TRBD1. Germline V lookup: CDR1 MDHEN, CDR2 SYDVKM. The CDR3 runs to 16 residues. The V gene end was trimmed by 4 bases and the J gene end by 5 bases; junction bases not matched to a gene: 11. The DNA for the CDR3 is TGTGCCAGCAGTTCGTTAGACAGGGCCTTCCACAATGAGCAGTTCTTC. Protein sequence: CASSSLDRAFHNEQFF.

This chain uses TRBV14 with TRBJ1-5; D gene uncertain. Trimming shortened V by 0 bases and J by 3 bases, and 3 bases separated the two germline ends. CDR1 is SGHDN and CDR2 is FVKESK in the germline V gene. CDR3 size: 13 residues. The CDR3 nucleotides are TGTGCCAGCAGCCAAGATGCCAATCAGCCCCAGCATTTT. Translation gives CASSQDANQPQHF.

As to this clone: It is unclear where the CDR3 begins or ends on the DNA, so no DNA is shown, and the CDR3 is as TCRdb lists it. This chain uses TRBV5-6 with TRBJ1-1. The CDR3 length is 16 residues, termini included. Germline values: CDR1 SGHDT, CDR2 YYEEEE. The CDR3 here is CASSPNPHFGNTEAFF.

The V and J genes are TRBV19 and TRBJ2-7; D remains unclear. Germline V gene data show CDR1 as LNHDA and CDR2 as SQIVND (reference sequence). The CDR3 loop spans 9 amino acids. Trimming took 8 bases from V and 6 from J, leaving 5 bases between them. The CDR3 coding sequence is TGTGCCAGTCCTCTCGAGCAGTACTTC. Encoded protein: CASPLEQYF.